This TCR beta chain was profiled in a study of breast tumors, draining lymph nodes, adjacent tissues (dated by TCRdb to 2015 to 2016). In terms of the full investigation: TCR beta repertoires were compared across tumor, adjacent nontumor tissue and axillary lymph nodes obtained from breast cancer patients. The study was designed to assess the relationships and possible T-cell exchange between tumor, surrounding tissue and draining lymph node repertoires in human breast cancer. What the work shows at the level of the full study, not this receptor alone: The data were considered consistent with most tumor T cells being derived from the lymph node and subsequently expanding within tumor tissue. T-cell repertoire diversity in tumors was found to be lower than in lymph nodes but higher than in nontumor tissue, and preferential V and J gene usage was observed. The conclusion that tumor T cells originate in lymph nodes was framed as consistent with a hypothesis rather than directly demonstrated. In luminal-like breast cancer, tumor and nontumor tissue repertoires resembled each other significantly more than in basal-like breast cancer.

Sequencing was performed on an Illumina HiSeq 2000. TCR beta chain libraries were generated through multiplex PCR amplification. The amplified TCR beta chain products were analyzed by high-throughput sequencing. Through fastp at Q25 and MiXCR, TCRdb rebuilt clones from the public reads, retaining in-frame beta chains. Every CDR3 protein is listed once, alongside the most common genes and DNA of its rows. The sample table contains about 300,000 distinct CDR3 sequences; only one count was recorded for more than 30% of them. The leading ten clones occupy 0.85% to 1.2% of the sample. Lymph node samples were obtained from the axillary draining lymph nodes of breast cancer patients. The CDR3, cysteine through phenylalanine, is 14 amino acids long. The CDR3 DNA has 42 bases and is translated from base 1. Taken from the germline V gene (reference sequence), the CDR1 and CDR2 loops are SGHNT and YYREEE. The V and J ends are trimmed by 0 bases and 6 bases, leaving 11 bases between them.

There are many counts of this clonotype. Its target antigen remains unknown. There are no base qualities to consult, and no much larger clone falls within one base. Source material: axillary lymph node tissue. This sequence uses TRBV5-4 and TRBJ2-3; the D gene is unclear. This clonotype was sampled from a female donor with breast cancer. Some clones in this sample may be carry-over from other donors' samples. The DNA is TGTGCCAGCAGCTTGGAGCCACCGAATGATACGCAGTATTTT. This translates into CASSLEPPNDTQYF.